This record covers a single T cell receptor (beta chain). The data originate from a study of blood T cell repertoires in COVID-19. Background on the study: Sample material is recorded as cDNA or gDNA derived from T cells, B-cell-depleted T cells, or PBMCs.

J was trimmed by 2 bases and V by 4 bases; bases with no gene match: 1. The CDR3 runs 14 residues. Germline V CDR1 and CDR2: MGHRA, YSYEKL. Original methodology: Estimation of nucleated cell counts relied on the amplification of reference gene primers. The assay was immunoSEQ multiplex PCR, and TCRdb's table has in-frame clones only and misses some. That table is the source of V, J and clone size, and D and trimming were worked out from the DNA. The sample consists of roughly 140,000 clones, 84% of them appearing once. The source is a human donor in a cohort sampled during active COVID-19. Sequences were obtained from peripheral blood. The genes are TRBV4-1 and TRBJ1-2; 10 nucleotides agree with TRBD1. CDR3 region: CASSRQGANYGYTF. The CDR3 DNA follows: TGCGCCAGCAGCCGACAGGGGGCGAACTATGGCTACACCTTC.